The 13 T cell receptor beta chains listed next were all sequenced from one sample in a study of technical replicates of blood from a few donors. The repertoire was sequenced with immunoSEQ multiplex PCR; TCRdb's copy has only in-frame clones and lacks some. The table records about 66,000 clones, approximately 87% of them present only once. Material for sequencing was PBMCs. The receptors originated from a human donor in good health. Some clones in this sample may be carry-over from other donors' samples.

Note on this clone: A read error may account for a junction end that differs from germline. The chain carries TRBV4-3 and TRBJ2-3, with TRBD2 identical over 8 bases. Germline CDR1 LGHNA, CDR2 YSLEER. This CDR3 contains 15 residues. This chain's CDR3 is CASSQAAGGTDTQYF. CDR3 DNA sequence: TGCGCCAGCAGCCAAGCGGCGGGGGGCACGGATACGCAGTATTTT.

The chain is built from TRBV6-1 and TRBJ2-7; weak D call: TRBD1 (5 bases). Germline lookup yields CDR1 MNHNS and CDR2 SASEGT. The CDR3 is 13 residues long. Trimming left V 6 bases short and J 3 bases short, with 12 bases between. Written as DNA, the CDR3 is TGTGCCAGCAGCTTCGACAGAGACTACGAGCAGTACTTC. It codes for CASSFDRDYEQYF.

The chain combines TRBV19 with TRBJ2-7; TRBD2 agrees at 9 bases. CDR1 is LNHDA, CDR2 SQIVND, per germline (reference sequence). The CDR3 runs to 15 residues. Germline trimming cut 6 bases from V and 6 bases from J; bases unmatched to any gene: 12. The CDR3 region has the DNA TGTGCCAGTAGCCTTCCGGGACTAGCTTCGTCCGAGCAGTACTTC. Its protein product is CASSLPGLASSEQYF.

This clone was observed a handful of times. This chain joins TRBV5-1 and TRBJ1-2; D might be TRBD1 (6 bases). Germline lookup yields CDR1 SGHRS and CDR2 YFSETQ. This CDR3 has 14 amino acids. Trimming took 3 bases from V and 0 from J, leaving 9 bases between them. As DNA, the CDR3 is TGCGCCAGCAGCTCTACAGGGCCTAACTATGGCTACACCTTC. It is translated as CASSSTGPNYGYTF.

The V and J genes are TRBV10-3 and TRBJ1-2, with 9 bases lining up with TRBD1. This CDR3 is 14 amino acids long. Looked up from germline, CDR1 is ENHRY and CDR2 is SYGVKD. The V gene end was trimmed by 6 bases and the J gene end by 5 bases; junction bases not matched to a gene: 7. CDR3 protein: CAISPLDRGYGYTF. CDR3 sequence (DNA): TGTGCCATCAGCCCACTAGACAGGGGGTATGGCTACACCTTC.

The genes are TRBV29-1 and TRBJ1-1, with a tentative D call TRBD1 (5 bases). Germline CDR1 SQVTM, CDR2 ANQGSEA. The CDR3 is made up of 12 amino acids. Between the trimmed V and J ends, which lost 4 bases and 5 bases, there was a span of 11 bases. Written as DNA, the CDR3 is TGCAGCGTTGCGCAGGGTAGGACTGAAGCTTTCTTT. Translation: CSVAQGRTEAFF.

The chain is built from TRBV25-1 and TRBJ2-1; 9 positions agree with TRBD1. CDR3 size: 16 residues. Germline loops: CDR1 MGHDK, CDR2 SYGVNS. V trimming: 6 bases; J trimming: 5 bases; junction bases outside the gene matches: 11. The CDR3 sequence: CASRDTGTGTHNEQFF. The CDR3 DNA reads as TGTGCCAGCAGAGATACCGGGACAGGGACCCACAATGAGCAGTTCTTC.

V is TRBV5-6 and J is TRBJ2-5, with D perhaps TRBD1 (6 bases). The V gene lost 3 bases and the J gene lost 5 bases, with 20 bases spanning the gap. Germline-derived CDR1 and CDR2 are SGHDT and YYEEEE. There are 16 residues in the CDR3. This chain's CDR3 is CASSSLQGTPKETQYF. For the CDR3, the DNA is TGTGCCAGCAGCTCTCTACAGGGTACCCCAAAGGAGACCCAGTACTTC.

CDR3 region: CATIGREMHNEQFF. The DNA for the CDR3 is TGCGCCACGATCGGGCGGGAGATGCACAATGAGCAGTTCTTC. This chain connects TRBV23-1 to TRBJ2-1; 7 bases are a match to TRBD2. TRBV23-1 belongs to the ORF category, with a function that is uncertain. Trimming removed 10 bases from V and 5 bases from J; junction bases left unmatched: 11. CDR3 size: 14 residues.

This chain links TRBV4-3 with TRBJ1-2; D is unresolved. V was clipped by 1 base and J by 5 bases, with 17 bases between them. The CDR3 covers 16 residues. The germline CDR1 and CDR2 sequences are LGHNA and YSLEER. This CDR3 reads CASSQVKTGLGYGYTF. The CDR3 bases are TGCGCCAGCAGCCAAGTAAAAACTGGTCTTGGTTATGGCTACACCTTC.

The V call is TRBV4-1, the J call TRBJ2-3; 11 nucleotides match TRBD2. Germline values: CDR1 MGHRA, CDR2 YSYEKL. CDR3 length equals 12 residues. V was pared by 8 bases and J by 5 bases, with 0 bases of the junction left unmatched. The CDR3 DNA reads TGCGCCAGCGGACTAGCGGGAGATACGCAGTATTTT. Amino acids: CASGLAGDTQYF.

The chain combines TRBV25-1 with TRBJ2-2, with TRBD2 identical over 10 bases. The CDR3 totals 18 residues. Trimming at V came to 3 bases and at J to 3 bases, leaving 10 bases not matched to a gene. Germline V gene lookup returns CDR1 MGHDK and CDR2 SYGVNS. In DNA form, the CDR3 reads TGTGCCAGCAGTGACGGGCTAGCGGGGGCCGAAGACACCGGGGAGCTGTTTTTT. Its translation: CASSDGLAGAEDTGELFF.

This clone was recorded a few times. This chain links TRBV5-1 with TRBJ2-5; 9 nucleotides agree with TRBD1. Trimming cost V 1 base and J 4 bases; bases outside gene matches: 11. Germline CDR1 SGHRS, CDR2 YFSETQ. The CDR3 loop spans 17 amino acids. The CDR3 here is CASSLYFPTGGTETQYF. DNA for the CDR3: TGCGCCAGCAGCTTGTATTTCCCCACAGGGGGCACAGAGACCCAGTACTTC.